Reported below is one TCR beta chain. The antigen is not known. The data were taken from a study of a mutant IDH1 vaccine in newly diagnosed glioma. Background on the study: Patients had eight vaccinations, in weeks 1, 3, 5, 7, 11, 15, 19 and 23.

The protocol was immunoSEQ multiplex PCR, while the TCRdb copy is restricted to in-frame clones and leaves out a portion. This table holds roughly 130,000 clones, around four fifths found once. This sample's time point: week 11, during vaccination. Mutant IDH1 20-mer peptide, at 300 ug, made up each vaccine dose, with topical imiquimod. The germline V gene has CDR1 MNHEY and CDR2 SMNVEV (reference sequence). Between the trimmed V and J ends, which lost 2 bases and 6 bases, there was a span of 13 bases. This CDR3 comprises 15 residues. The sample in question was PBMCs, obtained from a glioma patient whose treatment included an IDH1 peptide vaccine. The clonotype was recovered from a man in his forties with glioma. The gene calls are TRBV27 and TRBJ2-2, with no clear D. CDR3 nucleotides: TGTGCCAGCAGTTTAAACCCCCTCCAGGCCGGGGAGCTGTTTTTT. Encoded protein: CASSLNPLQAGELFF.